This entry lists 29 T cell receptor beta chains sequenced from one sample in a study of cytomegalovirus exposure and HLA in healthy donors. The method was immunoSEQ multiplex PCR; TCRdb's version includes in-frame clones alone and lacks a portion of them. The profile shows fewer than 70,000 clones, approximately 95% of them singletons. Sequencing was done on a sample of PBMCs. The receptors were sampled from a woman aged 18-35 years in good health and CMV-seropositive.

The rearrangement joins TRBV7-9 to TRBJ1-3; D may be TRBD1 (6 bases). Germline V gene data show CDR1 as SEHNR and CDR2 as FQNEAQ (reference sequence). This CDR3 is 16 amino acids long. V lost 2 bases and J 2 bases, leaving 13 bases between the germline ends. The CDR3 region has the DNA TGTGCCAGCAGCTTACAAGGGGGAATTGCTGGAAACACCATATATTTT. Its protein is CASSLQGGIAGNTIYF.

J is TRBJ2-2 and V is TRBV5-1; D may be TRBD1 (6 bases). The V end was cut by 4 bases, the J end by 3 bases, with 13 bases between. This CDR3 spans 15 amino acids. Germline assignment: CDR1 SGHRS and CDR2 YFSETQ. CDR3 sequence (DNA): TGCGCCAGCAGCCTGACAGGTAGCTACACCGGGGAGCTGTTTTTT. Protein sequence: CASSLTGSYTGELFF.

V usage is TRBV5-1 and J usage is TRBJ2-5; 7 bases match TRBD1. V shed 4 bases, J shed 1 base, and the junction held 4 bases outside the gene matches. There are 14 residues in the CDR3. Germline V CDR1 and CDR2: SGHRS, YFSETQ. CDR3: CASSQGQPQETQYF. CDR3 nucleotide sequence: TGCGCCAGCAGCCAGGGACAGCCCCAAGAGACCCAGTACTTC.

To note about this clone: Other DNA sequences within the sample encode an identical CDR3. The genes are TRBV28 and TRBJ1-3; the match to TRBD1 covers 8 bases. V shed 6 bases and J 4 bases; nucleotides not matched to a gene: 5. Germline lookup yields CDR1 MDHEN and CDR2 SYDVKM. The CDR3 sequence is 14 residues long. CDR3 amino acids: CASRTGGTGNTIYF. CDR3 nucleotides: TGTGCCAGCAGAACAGGGGGTACCGGAAACACCATATATTTT.

The CDR3 nucleotides read TGTGCCAGCAGTTACTACACTGAAGCTTTCTTT. It specifies CASSYYTEAFF. The V and J genes are TRBV28 and TRBJ1-1; D gene unclear. Germline V lookup: CDR1 MDHEN, CDR2 SYDVKM. The CDR3 runs to 11 residues. V dropped 4 bases and J dropped 3 bases, with 3 bases sitting between them.

The chain's CDR3 is CASTVGQGAGSGYTF. CDR3 coding DNA: TGTGCCAGCACCGTGGGACAGGGGGCAGGTAGTGGCTACACCTTC. The V and J genes are TRBV28 and TRBJ1-2; 12 bases match TRBD1. Losses at the gene ends were 7 bases for V and 7 bases for J; bases not matched to a gene: 10. The V gene's germline CDR1 is MDHEN and CDR2 SYDVKM. CDR3 size: 15 residues.

The J gene is TRBJ2-3, the V gene TRBV19, with a weak D call TRBD1 (5 bases). V lost 6 bases to trimming and J lost 1 base, with 5 bases between them. The CDR3 spans 12 residues. CDR1 and CDR2 from the germline V gene are LNHDA and SQIVND (reference sequence). CDR3 in DNA: TGTGCCAGTAGAGGGGGCACAGATACGCAGTATTTT. Its translation: CASRGGTDTQYF.

This chain joins TRBV6-4 and TRBJ2-3; 8 nucleotides align to TRBD2. This CDR3 is built from 15 residues. V shed 5 bases, J shed 0 bases, and the junction held 4 bases outside the gene matches. Germline lookup yields CDR1 MRHNA and CDR2 SNTAGT. The CDR3 here is CASSFGGGSTDTQYF. The CDR3 region has the DNA TGTGCCAGCAGTTTCGGGGGGGGTAGCACAGATACGCAGTATTTT.

The chain combines TRBV10-3 with TRBJ1-3; the D gene is possibly TRBD1 (5 bases). Per the germline V gene, CDR1 is ENHRY and CDR2 is SYGVKD. This CDR3 has 15 amino acids. V was trimmed by 6 bases and J by 0 bases, leaving 12 bases between them. The CDR3 coding sequence is TGTGCCATCAGCGGGGACGGGAGCTCTGGAAACACCATATATTTT. The encoded protein is CAISGDGSSGNTIYF.

This clone came up once. The genes are TRBV7-3 and TRBJ2-3, with 9 bases aligning to TRBD2. Trimming cost V 3 bases and J 6 bases; bases outside gene matches: 7. The germline CDR1 and CDR2 sequences are SGHTA and FQGTGA. The CDR3 totals 15 residues. In nucleotides, the CDR3 is TGTGCCAGCAGCTTTGGCGGGGGGGCCGTTGATACGCAGTATTTT. The encoded protein is CASSFGGGAVDTQYF.

This clone was seen only once. The chain couples TRBV7-8 to TRBJ1-3; no firm D call. The CDR3 totals 16 residues. Germline V lookup: CDR1 SGHVS, CDR2 FQNEAQ. With 1 base removed from V and 0 bases from J, the gap between germline ends came to 10 bases. The CDR3 sequence is CASSLGAQSSGNTIYF. In DNA, the CDR3 is TGTGCCAGCAGCTTAGGGGCGCAGAGCTCTGGAAACACCATATATTTT.

The chain uses TRBV6-5 and TRBJ1-1, with 8 positions matching TRBD1. Germline CDR1 MNHEY, CDR2 SVGAGI. The CDR3 is 15 amino acids. J gave up 7 bases and V 2 bases, and 9 bases lay outside the gene matches. The CDR3 protein is CASSYPPDRVDEAFF. CDR3 bases: TGTGCCAGCAGTTACCCACCGGACAGGGTGGATGAAGCTTTCTTT.

The genes are TRBV4-1 and TRBJ1-5; D may be TRBD1 (6 bases). The ends were cut back, 4 bases at V and 0 bases at J, with 16 bases in the middle. The germline V gene encodes CDR1 MGHRA and CDR2 YSYEKL. There are 17 residues in the CDR3. The CDR3 nucleotides are TGCGCCAGCAGCCTGTTGGGGGGGGCGGATAGCAATCAGCCCCAGCATTTT. Protein: CASSLLGGADSNQPQHF.

CDR3 coding DNA: TGCGCCAGCAGCCAAGATCCCCCACCAGGCCCCTCGAGCGGAAAACTGTTTTTT. Protein: CASSQDPPPGPSSGKLFF. V usage is TRBV4-3 and J usage is TRBJ1-4, with D hard to call. Trimming cost V 0 bases and J 10 bases, with 24 bases left between them. The CDR3 has 18 residues. In germline, CDR1 is LGHNA, CDR2 YSLEER.

The chain has TRBV9 and TRBJ2-2; 12 nucleotides match TRBD2. Germline V CDR1 and CDR2: SGDLS, YYNGEE. This CDR3 region has 17 residues. With 4 bases clipped from V and 0 bases from J, the junction kept 4 bases outside the gene matches. CDR3 residues: CASSTRTSGTNTGELFF. In nucleotides, the CDR3 is TGTGCCAGCAGCACCCGGACTAGCGGGACGAACACCGGGGAGCTGTTTTTT. Supplemented by reference TRBV9 and TRBJ2-2, the full variable domain reads DSGVTQTPKHLITATGQRVTLRCSPRSGDLSVYWYQQSLDQGLQFLIQYYNGEERAKGNILERFSAQQFPDLHSELNLSSLELGDSALYFCASSTRTSGTNTGELFFGEGSRLTVL.

V gene TRBV9 combines with J gene TRBJ1-5, with D perhaps TRBD1 (5 bases). Germline CDR1 and CDR2: SGDLS and YYNGEE. Trimming shortened V by 4 bases and J by 6 bases, and 14 bases separated the two germline ends. There are 14 residues in the CDR3. CDR3: CASSPQGIGQPQHF. The CDR3 DNA sequence: TGTGCCAGCAGCCCGCAGGGAATCGGTCAGCCCCAGCATTTT. The variable domain in full, completed from reference TRBV9 and TRBJ1-5, reads DSGVTQTPKHLITATGQRVTLRCSPRSGDLSVYWYQQSLDQGLQFLIQYYNGEERAKGNILERFSAQQFPDLHSELNLSSLELGDSALYFCASSPQGIGQPQHFGDGTRLSIL.

The rearrangement uses TRBV19 and TRBJ1-2; D is ambiguous. Trimming removed 3 bases from V and 5 bases from J, with 13 bases in between. Per germline, CDR1 LNHDA and CDR2 SQIVND (reference sequence). The CDR3 has 14 residues. This CDR3 is CASSIYGPRYGYTF. CDR3 DNA: TGTGCCAGTAGTATTTATGGGCCTCGGTATGGCTACACCTTC.

This clone came up a few times. The chain uses TRBV6-1 and TRBJ1-5; 7 bases agree with TRBD1. The J segment lost 5 bases and the V segment lost 3 bases, leaving 1 base of the junction unmatched. There are 13 residues in the CDR3. CDR1 is MNHNS and CDR2 is SASEGT in the germline V gene. The CDR3 loop is CASSDRGDQPQHF. Here the CDR3 DNA reads TGTGCCAGCAGTGACAGGGGGGATCAGCCCCAGCATTTT.

This clone showed up just once. The rearrangement links TRBV28 to TRBJ1-1; the D is unclear. Per the germline V gene, CDR1 is MDHEN and CDR2 is SYDVKM. V dropped 6 bases and J dropped 6 bases, with 11 bases sitting between them. This CDR3 is 12 amino acids long. CDR3 amino acids: CASSYLMAEAFF. CDR3 DNA: TGTGCCAGCAGCTATCTTATGGCTGAAGCTTTCTTT.

This rearrangement joins TRBV5-1 to TRBJ2-3, with 9 bases aligning to TRBD1. CDR1 and CDR2 (germline): SGHRS, YFSETQ. The length of the CDR3 is 16 residues. V was pared by 5 bases and J by 3 bases, with 10 bases of the junction left unmatched. The CDR3 protein is CASRETGTGLTDTQYF. CDR3 sequence (DNA): TGCGCCAGCAGAGAGACCGGGACAGGGTTGACAGATACGCAGTATTTT.

The rearrangement uses TRBV29-1 and TRBJ2-1; 7 nucleotides align to TRBD1. With V trimmed by 3 bases and J by 2 bases, 4 bases remained unmatched. The CDR3 has 14 residues. The V gene's germline CDR1 is SQVTM and CDR2 ANQGSEA. CDR3 coding DNA: TGCAGCGTTGAGTCCCAGGGGGCCTACAATGAGCAGTTCTTC. Translation: CSVESQGAYNEQFF.

This clone has only one observation. This sequence joins TRBV27 and TRBJ2-1; D gene unclear. The CDR3 loop spans 16 amino acids. The V gene's germline CDR1 is MNHEY and CDR2 SMNVEV (reference sequence). The V end was cut by 4 bases, the J end by 8 bases, with 21 bases between. The CDR3 DNA is TGTGCCAGCAGTTACGGAGACCGCCGCAGTTGGCATGAGCAGTTCTTC. It translates to CASSYGDRRSWHEQFF.

The rearrangement joins TRBV20-1 to TRBJ1-1; D is unresolved. The germline gives CDR1 DFQATT, CDR2 SNEGSKA (reference sequence). The CDR3 spans 11 residues. Between the trimmed V and J ends, which lost 3 bases and 7 bases, there was a span of 9 bases. The CDR3 protein is CSARGRLEAFF. CDR3 sequence (DNA): TGCAGTGCTAGGGGCCGGCTTGAAGCTTTCTTT.

CDR3 nucleotide sequence: TGTGCCAGCGGCGGGACTAGGGGGACCGGGGAGCTGTTTTTT. This translates into CASGGTRGTGELFF. The chain combines TRBV9 with TRBJ2-2; 8 nucleotides align to TRBD2. This CDR3 contains 14 residues. The V gene's germline CDR1 is SGDLS and CDR2 YYNGEE. The V and J ends lost 7 bases and 5 bases, in that order; junction bases with no gene match: 7.

This sequence joins TRBV25-1 and TRBJ2-2; maybe TRBD1 (5 bases). The CDR3 loop spans 16 amino acids. V was trimmed by 0 bases and J by 6 bases, leaving 14 bases between them. In germline, CDR1 is MGHDK, CDR2 SYGVNS. The CDR3 nucleotides are TGTGCCAGCAGTGAATATACATCCAGGGTAGCCGGGGAGCTGTTTTTT. Amino acid sequence: CASSEYTSRVAGELFF.

This rearrangement joins TRBV4-2 to TRBJ1-1; tentatively, D is TRBD1 (5 bases). CDR3 size: 12 residues. V was trimmed by 0 bases and J by 8 bases, leaving 7 bases between them. CDR1 LGHNA and CDR2 YNFKEQ come from the germline V gene. The CDR3 reads CASSQDRAEAFF. DNA of the CDR3: TGTGCCAGCAGCCAAGACAGGGCGGAAGCTTTCTTT.

J is TRBJ1-1 and V is TRBV10-1, with 9 bases lining up with TRBD1. Looked up from germline, CDR1 is WNHNN and CDR2 is SYGVQD (reference sequence). CDR3 length: 17 amino acids. With 6 bases clipped from V and 0 bases from J, the junction kept 11 bases outside the gene matches. The CDR3 DNA follows: TGCGCCAGCAGCCTCGGGACAGGGAGGGCGATGAACACTGAAGCTTTCTTT. As protein: CASSLGTGRAMNTEAFF.

The chain carries TRBV6-5 and TRBJ2-7; D possibly corresponds to TRBD1 (6 bases). CDR1 is MNHEY, CDR2 SVGAGI, per germline. This CDR3 contains 15 residues. Trimming removed 6 bases at V and 0 bases at J, with 15 bases between. The CDR3 bases are TGTGCCAGCAGACCCAGACAGGACCACTCCTACGAGCAGTACTTC. Protein sequence: CASRPRQDHSYEQYF.

The V gene is TRBV6-5, the J gene TRBJ1-6; D is unresolved. Germline loops: CDR1 MNHEY, CDR2 SVGAGI. This CDR3 has 14 residues. Trimming shortened V by 2 bases and J by 9 bases, and 11 bases separated the two germline ends. DNA for the CDR3: TGTGCCAGCAGTTACGAGGCGCCCGGTTCACCCCTCCACTTT. Translating gives CASSYEAPGSPLHF.